The 17 T cell receptor beta chains listed next were all sequenced from one sample in a study of spatial heterogeneity in lung cancer. MiXCR, applied by TCRdb to the 5' RACE reads, yields one record per CDR3 protein. The data hold about 43,000 distinct CDR3 sequences, with 20% to 25% observed a single time. Indicated time point: blood at routine non-recurrence follow-up after resection. The sample in question was PBMCs, obtained at follow-up. These receptors were obtained from a female donor with early-stage non-small cell lung cancer.

The chain links TRBV11-1 to TRBJ1-3; D gene uncertain. This CDR3 comprises 15 residues. Germline CDR1 SGHAT, CDR2 FQDESV (reference sequence). Trimming pared 5 bases from V and 2 bases from J, leaving 13 bases between. The CDR3: CASSQWRLPGNTIYF. CDR3 nucleotides: TGTGCCAGCAGCCAATGGCGCCTTCCTGGAAACACCATATATTTT.

This clonotype was recorded at least ten times. The chain employs TRBV21-1 and TRBJ2-1. TRBV21-1 is a known pseudogene. This CDR3 contains 20 residues. CDR3 sequence: CASSNKVGQLRQESYNEQFF. CDR3 bases: TGTGCCAGCAGCAATAAGGTAGGCCAGCTAAGGCAAGAGTCCTACAATGAGCAGTTCTTC.

This clonotype was seen only a few times. The chain links TRBV20-1 to TRBJ2-7; D may be TRBD2 (5 bases). The CDR3 has 15 amino acids. Per the germline V gene, CDR1 is DFQATT and CDR2 is SNEGSKA (reference sequence). V shed 0 bases and J shed 4 bases, with 16 bases lying between them. CDR3 DNA sequence: TGCAGTGCTAGAGATCCCGGCGGGCGCCGTTACGAGCAGTACTTC. Its translation: CSARDPGGRRYEQYF.

This clonotype showed up just a few times. The J gene is TRBJ2-2, the V gene TRBV2, with a weak D call TRBD2 (5 bases). Germline-derived CDR1 and CDR2 are SNHLY and FYNNEI. The V and J ends lost 6 bases and 5 bases respectively, with 13 bases between them. The CDR3 is 14 residues long. CDR3 DNA: TGTGCCAGCAGACCTGGACTTCGGACCGGGGAGCTGTTTTTT. The encoded protein is CASRPGLRTGELFF.

This clonotype was found a few times. The rearrangement uses TRBV5-1 and TRBJ2-2, with 9 bases that match TRBD1. This CDR3 is 15 amino acids long. Germline V gene lookup returns CDR1 SGHRS and CDR2 YFSETQ. Trimming removed 4 bases from V and 7 bases from J; junction bases left unmatched: 8. CDR3 sequence: CASSRGQGSGGELFF. In nucleotides, the CDR3 is TGCGCCAGCAGCAGAGGACAGGGGTCGGGCGGGGAGCTGTTTTTT.

This clonotype was counted only a few times. The chain joins TRBV3-1 to TRBJ2-7; 8 bases match TRBD2. CDR3 size: 16 residues. With 4 bases clipped from V and 6 bases from J, the junction kept 14 bases outside the gene matches. Per the germline V gene, CDR1 is LGHDT and CDR2 is YNNKEL (reference sequence). This chain's CDR3 is CASSLPMAGGLGEQYF. CDR3 nucleotide sequence: TGTGCCAGCAGCCTGCCTATGGCGGGAGGACTGGGCGAGCAGTACTTC.

As concerns this clonotype: A much larger clone lies a single base off, so this may be a read error. The rearrangement joins TRBV11-2 to TRBJ1-1; no reliable D call. Germline CDR1 and CDR2: SGHAT and FQNNGV. The CDR3 is made up of 13 amino acids. In DNA form, the CDR3 reads TGTGCCAGCAGCTTAGTGGGCGACACTGAAGCTTACTTT. Its protein is CASSLVGDTEAYF. Complete variable domain (other parts from reference TRBV11-2 and TRBJ1-1): EAGVAQSPRYKIIEKRQSVAFWCNPISGHATLYWYQQILGQGPKLLIQFQNNGVVDDSQLPKDRFSAERLKGVDSTLKIQPAKLEDSAVYLCASSLVGDTEAYFGQGTRLTVV.

The genes are TRBV11-2 and TRBJ2-3; TRBD2 might be the D (5 bases). CDR3 length equals 15 residues. Trimming took off 0 bases at V and 0 bases at J, with 7 bases between the two ends. The germline CDR1 and CDR2 sequences are SGHAT and FQNNGV. DNA for the CDR3: TGTGCCAGCAGCTTAGACGGGGATAGCACAGATACGCAGTATTTT. Protein product: CASSLDGDSTDTQYF. Full variable domain (missing parts from reference TRBV11-2 and TRBJ2-3): EAGVAQSPRYKIIEKRQSVAFWCNPISGHATLYWYQQILGQGPKLLIQFQNNGVVDDSQLPKDRFSAERLKGVDSTLKIQPAKLEDSAVYLCASSLDGDSTDTQYFGPGTRLTVL.

This clonotype was seen a few times. The J gene is TRBJ2-3, the V gene TRBV11-1, with 8 bases identical to TRBD2. From germline, CDR1 is SGHAT and CDR2 FQDESV (reference sequence). V shed 5 bases and J 3 bases; nucleotides not matched to a gene: 10. The CDR3 has 16 residues. DNA of the CDR3: TGTGCCAGCAGCCAATCCGGGACTAGTGTTACAGATACGCAGTATTTT. Its protein is CASSQSGTSVTDTQYF.

This sequence joins TRBV5-6 and TRBJ1-2; weak D call: TRBD1 (5 bases). The CDR3 length is 13 residues. Per the germline V gene, CDR1 is SGHDT and CDR2 is YYEEEE. The V end was cut by 4 bases, the J end by 8 bases, with 15 bases between. Here the CDR3 DNA reads TGTGCCAGCAGCCCAACGGGGAGGGGAGGCTACACCTTC. Translation: CASSPTGRGGYTF.

This clonotype showed up just a few times. The chain employs TRBV21-1 and TRBJ2-7; no DNA check was done on the table's D call, TRBD1. TRBV21-1 is a recognized pseudogene. The CDR3 runs 16 residues. DNA of the CDR3: TGTGCCAGCAGCTTTAGGGGAGGGGGCGTATGGTTTAAGCAGTACGTC. This gives the protein CASSFRGGGVWFKQYV.

The chain has TRBV29-1 and TRBJ1-1, with D tentatively TRBD1 (6 bases). Germline values: CDR1 SQVTM, CDR2 ANQGSEA. This CDR3 region has 13 residues. V gave up 3 bases and J gave up 5 bases, with 13 bases separating them. CDR3 DNA: TGCAGCGTTGATAAACAGGGTGGGACTGAAGCTTTCTTT. It encodes CSVDKQGGTEAFF.

The V gene is TRBV5-1, the J gene TRBJ2-3; 8 nucleotides agree with TRBD2. CDR1 is SGHRS, CDR2 YFSETQ, per germline. V trimming: 3 bases; J trimming: 6 bases; junction bases outside the gene matches: 12. There are 16 residues in the CDR3. The CDR3 region is CASSYEPAGVEDTQYF. For the CDR3, the DNA is TGCGCCAGCAGCTACGAGCCAGCGGGGGTTGAGGATACGCAGTATTTT.

This sequence joins TRBV18 and TRBJ2-1; 7 positions match TRBD1. The V gene's germline CDR1 is KGHSH and CDR2 LQKENI. V trimming: 3 bases; J trimming: 2 bases; junction bases outside the gene matches: 4. CDR3 length equals 15 residues. The CDR3 reads CASSPTGDTYNEQFF. The CDR3, as DNA: TGTGCCAGCTCACCCACAGGGGACACCTACAATGAGCAGTTCTTC. Full variable domain (outside the CDR3, taken from reference TRBV18 and TRBJ2-1): NAGVMQNPRHLVRRRGQEARLRCSPMKGHSHVYWYRQLPEEGLKFMVYLQKENIIDESGMPKERFSAEFPKEGPSILRIQQVVRGDSAAYFCASSPTGDTYNEQFFGPGTRLTVL.

This clonotype came up many times. The chain joins TRBV6-6 to TRBJ2-7; possible D gene TRBD2, 6 bases. V gave up 7 bases and J gave up 4 bases, with 14 bases separating them. Germline CDR1 is MNHNY and CDR2 is SVGAGI (reference sequence). The CDR3 runs to 13 residues. CDR3 residues: CASTRPGGYEQYF. The CDR3 bases are TGTGCCAGCACCAGACCCGGGGGTTACGAGCAGTACTTC.

The V gene is TRBV20-1, the J gene TRBJ2-1; 15 bases agree with TRBD2. Germline assignment: CDR1 DFQATT and CDR2 SNEGSKA (reference sequence). CDR3 size: 17 residues. Trimming cost V 7 bases and J 0 bases; bases outside gene matches: 7. The CDR3 here is CSVGLAGGTSSYNEQFF. CDR3 DNA: TGCAGTGTGGGACTAGCGGGGGGCACGAGCTCCTACAATGAGCAGTTCTTC.

There are a few counts of this clonotype. V and J are TRBV7-2 and TRBJ1-1; D remains unclear. The V end lost 5 bases, the J end lost 3 bases, and 16 bases lay between the germline ends. Germline V gene data show CDR1 as SGHTA and CDR2 as FQGNSA. The CDR3 length is 15 residues. Here the CDR3 DNA reads TGTGCCAGCAGCCCCGAAACCTTCCTTTACACTGAAGCTTTCTTT. Its protein product is CASSPETFLYTEAFF.